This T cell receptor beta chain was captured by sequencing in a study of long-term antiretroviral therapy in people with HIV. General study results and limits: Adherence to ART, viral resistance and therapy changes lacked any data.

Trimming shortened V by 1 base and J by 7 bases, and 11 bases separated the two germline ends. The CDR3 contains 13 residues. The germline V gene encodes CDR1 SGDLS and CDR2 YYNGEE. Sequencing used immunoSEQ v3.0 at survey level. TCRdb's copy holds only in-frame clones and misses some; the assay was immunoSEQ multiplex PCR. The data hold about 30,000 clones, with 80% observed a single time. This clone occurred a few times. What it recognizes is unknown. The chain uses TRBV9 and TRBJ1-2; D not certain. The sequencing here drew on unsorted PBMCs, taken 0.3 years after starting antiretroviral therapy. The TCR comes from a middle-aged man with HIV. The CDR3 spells CASSVIGDSGYTF. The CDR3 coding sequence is TGTGCCAGCAGCGTAATTGGGGATTCTGGCTACACCTTC.